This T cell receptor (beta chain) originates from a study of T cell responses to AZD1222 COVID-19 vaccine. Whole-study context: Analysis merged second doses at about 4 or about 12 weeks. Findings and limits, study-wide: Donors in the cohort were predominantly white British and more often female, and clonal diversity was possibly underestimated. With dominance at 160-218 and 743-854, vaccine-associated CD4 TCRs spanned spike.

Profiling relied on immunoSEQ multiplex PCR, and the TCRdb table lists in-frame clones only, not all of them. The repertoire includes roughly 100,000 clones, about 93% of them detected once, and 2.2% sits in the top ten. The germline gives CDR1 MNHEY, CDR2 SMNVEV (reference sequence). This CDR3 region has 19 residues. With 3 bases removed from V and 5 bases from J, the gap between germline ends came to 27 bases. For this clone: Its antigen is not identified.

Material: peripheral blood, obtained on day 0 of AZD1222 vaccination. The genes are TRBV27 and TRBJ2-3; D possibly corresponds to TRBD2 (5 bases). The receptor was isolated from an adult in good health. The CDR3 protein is CASSFWGGSPLSVRDTQYF. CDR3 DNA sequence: TGTGCCAGCAGTTTCTGGGGTGGGAGTCCCCTGTCGGTCCGAGATACGCAGTATTTT.